This T cell receptor beta chain was captured in a study of regulatory T cells in long-lasting Graves disease. Indicated time point: newly diagnosed GD, antithyroid drugs for less than 3 months. The authors made the TCR library using RNA they extracted from PBMCs. As collected, the peripheral blood samples measured 8 to 9 milliliters each and went into EDTA tubes. The germline V and J ends were trimmed by 6 bases and 4 bases, with 19 bases remaining between them. Germline V gives CDR1 MDHEN, CDR2 SYDVKM. The CDR3 loop spans 16 amino acids. Assembly of TCR beta libraries relied on iRepertoire HTBI primers together with Arm-PCR of CDR3 regions. MiXCR, run by TCRdb on the multiplex PCR reads, gives a single entry per CDR3 protein. The sample lists 400,000 to 500,000 distinct CDR3 sequences; roughly 15% were seen once. This clonotype was picked up a small number of times. These data also formed part of another study, on T cells in Graves' hyperthyroidism and ophthalmopathy.

The chain is built from TRBV28 and TRBJ2-4, with a possible D match to TRBD1 (5 bases). Sequencing was performed on peripheral blood mononuclear cells (PBMCs), taken at new diagnosis, from a patient treated with antithyroid drugs. The TCR was taken from a woman aged 40 to 55 with Graves disease. CDR3 in amino acids: CASRPRRQSRKNIQYF. CDR3 sequence (DNA): TGTGCCAGCAGACCACGTCGACAGTCCCGTAAAAACATTCAGTACTTC.